The 18 T cell receptor beta chains given below trace back to one sample, sequenced in a study of CD8 T cells in ankylosing spondylitis. Study-wide results and limits: For ankylosing spondylitis blood, a TCR beta motif of under ten highly homologous variants appeared characteristic.

Their antigens are not known. MiXCR was run by TCRdb on the 5' RACE reads, yielding one entry per CDR3 protein. The data contain roughly 700,000 distinct CDR3 sequences, 15% to 20% of them singletons. What was sequenced was blood, either unsorted or a sorted T cell fraction (not recorded which). The source is a male donor with ankylosing spondylitis.

The genes are TRBV27 and TRBJ2-1, with TRBD2 matching over 9 bases. CDR1 MNHEY and CDR2 SMNVEV come from the germline V gene (reference sequence). Trimming at V came to 5 bases and at J to 4 bases, leaving 12 bases not matched to a gene. This CDR3 spans 17 amino acids. For the CDR3, the DNA is TGTGCCAGCAGTCCTATCGGGCTAGCGGGGTATTACAATGAGCAGTTCTTC. This codes for CASSPIGLAGYYNEQFF.

This clonotype was counted between two and nine times. This chain links TRBV4-1 with TRBJ2-3; 11 bases are a match to TRBD2. Germline lookup yields CDR1 MGHRA and CDR2 YSYEKL. This CDR3 has 16 residues. Trimming at V came to 3 bases and at J to 4 bases, leaving 6 bases not matched to a gene. CDR3 in DNA: TGCGCCAGCAGCCATGGGCCTAGCGGGAGGTCAGATACGCAGTATTTT. Translation gives CASSHGPSGRSDTQYF.

This clonotype was counted between two and nine times. This chain joins TRBV4-1 and TRBJ2-7; 7 bases align to TRBD2. The J segment lost 4 bases and the V segment lost 3 bases, leaving 15 bases of the junction unmatched. CDR3 length: 17 amino acids. The germline V gene encodes CDR1 MGHRA and CDR2 YSYEKL. CDR3: CASSHPLPTSGVYEQYF. CDR3 in DNA: TGCGCCAGCAGCCACCCACTACCGACCAGCGGGGTTTACGAGCAGTACTTC.

This sequence joins TRBV11-1 and TRBJ1-1; D not resolved. Trimming took 4 bases from V and 2 from J, leaving 5 bases between them. This CDR3 has 12 amino acids. Germline V gives CDR1 SGHAT, CDR2 FQDESV (reference sequence). The DNA of the CDR3 is TGTGCCAGCAGCTACTACAACACTGAAGCTTTCTTT. This gives the protein CASSYYNTEAFF.

This clonotype was recorded a few times. The V gene is TRBV3-1, the J gene TRBJ1-5, with D possibly matching TRBD1 (5 bases). The CDR3 is made up of 18 amino acids. Germline CDR1 LGHDT, CDR2 YNNKEL (reference sequence). The V gene lost 3 bases and the J gene lost 0 bases, with 18 bases spanning the gap. DNA for the CDR3: TGTGCCAGCAGCCACGACTCCGACAGACCCAATAGCAATCAGCCCCAGCATTTT. This translates into CASSHDSDRPNSNQPQHF.

This clonotype appeared a few times. In DNA, the CDR3 is TGTGCCAGCAGTCCATTACTAGCGGGAGGATCCTACGAGCAGTACTTC. Residues: CASSPLLAGGSYEQYF. This rearrangement joins TRBV12-3 or TRBV12-4 to TRBJ2-7; 12 bases line up with TRBD2. V lost 5 bases, J lost 1 base, and 6 bases stayed unmatched. The CDR3 loop spans 16 amino acids.

There are many counts of this clonotype. The rearrangement uses TRBV5-8 and TRBJ1-2; tentatively, D is TRBD1 (5 bases). CDR1 and CDR2 from the germline V gene are SGHTS and YDEGEE. This CDR3 comprises 13 residues. Trimming left V 3 bases short and J 2 bases short, with 8 bases between. CDR3 amino acids: CASSYDSNYGYTF. CDR3 nucleotides: TGTGCCAGCAGCTACGACAGCAACTATGGCTACACCTTC.

This clonotype occurred a few times. The chain uses TRBV6-1 and TRBJ1-5, with 8 bases aligning to TRBD1. Germline values: CDR1 MNHNS, CDR2 SASEGT. J was trimmed by 0 bases and V by 5 bases; bases with no gene match: 9. The length of the CDR3 is 17 residues. CDR3 in amino acids: CASSKGQGTNSNQPQHF. The CDR3 DNA reads as TGTGCCAGCAGTAAAGGACAGGGAACAAATAGCAATCAGCCCCAGCATTTT.

The chain combines TRBV4-3 with TRBJ2-2, with TRBD2 matching over 7 bases. The CDR3 spans 17 residues. V lost 4 bases and J lost 3; bases outside the gene matches: 11. From germline, CDR1 is LGHNA and CDR2 YSLEER. CDR3 amino acids: CASSPRLGGRDTGELFF. CDR3 nucleotide sequence: TGCGCCAGCAGCCCTCGTTTGGGCGGGAGAGACACCGGGGAGCTGTTTTTT.

This clonotype showed up many times. The rearrangement links TRBV12-3 or TRBV12-4 to TRBJ2-5; 8 bases line up with TRBD2. Trimming took 6 bases from V and 9 from J; bases not matched to a gene: 12. The CDR3 extends over 14 amino acids. CDR3 protein: CASSGLARGGAQYF. The CDR3 coding sequence is TGTGCCAGCAGCGGACTAGCCAGAGGGGGGGCCCAGTACTTC.

In this sample, this clonotype turned up a few times. This chain connects TRBV27 to TRBJ2-1, with D perhaps being TRBD1 or TRBD2 (5 bases each). CDR3 size: 14 residues. The V end was cut by 2 bases, the J end by 9 bases, with 14 bases between. Germline assignment: CDR1 MNHEY and CDR2 SMNVEV (reference sequence). This CDR3 reads CASSLVLRGGEQFF. In nucleotides, the CDR3 is TGTGCCAGCAGTTTAGTTTTACGGGGCGGTGAGCAGTTCTTC.

V usage is TRBV7-2 and J usage is TRBJ2-1; 9 nucleotides agree with TRBD2. Germline V gene sequence: CDR1 SGHTA, CDR2 FQGNSA. V shed 4 bases and J 2 bases; nucleotides not matched to a gene: 9. CDR3 size: 17 residues. CDR3 loop: CASSSTIAGVTYNEQFF. CDR3 DNA: TGTGCCAGCAGCTCAACAATAGCGGGAGTTACCTACAATGAGCAGTTCTTC.

This chain connects TRBV12-3 or TRBV12-4 to TRBJ2-1, with D perhaps TRBD1 or TRBD2 (5 bases each). Trimming took 5 bases from V and 8 from J, leaving 19 bases between them. CDR3 length: 15 amino acids. CDR3 nucleotides: TGTGCCAGCAGTCCCACGCACCAGCAGGGAGATGAGCAGTTCTTC. Protein: CASSPTHQQGDEQFF.

This clonotype was picked up one time. V is TRBV2 and J is TRBJ1-5, with TRBD1 as a possible D gene (5 bases). CDR1 and CDR2 (germline): SNHLY, FYNNEI. Trimming removed 2 bases at V and 5 bases at J, with 10 bases between. The CDR3 length is 14 residues. The CDR3 sequence: CASSEPGRDQPQHF. The CDR3, as DNA: TGTGCCAGCAGTGAACCAGGGAGGGATCAGCCCCAGCATTTT. Based on the CDR3 plus reference TRBV2 and TRBJ1-5, the full variable domain is EPEVTQTPSHQVTQMGQEVILRCVPISNHLYFYWYRQILGQKVEFLVSFYNNEISEKSEIFDDQFSVERPDGSNFTLKIRSTKLEDSAMYFCASSEPGRDQPQHFGDGTRLSIL.

The table lists this clonotype with a few counts. The chain links TRBV3-1 to TRBJ1-1; weak D call: TRBD1 (5 bases). The CDR3 length is 14 residues. Germline assignment: CDR1 LGHDT and CDR2 YNNKEL (reference sequence). V was trimmed by 4 bases and J by 5 bases, leaving 14 bases between them. DNA for the CDR3: TGTGCCAGCAGCCCCCCCCTTACAGGAACTGAAGCTTTCTTT. This codes for CASSPPLTGTEAFF.

This clonotype showed up just a few times. The chain links TRBV6-5 to TRBJ1-2; D is perhaps TRBD1 (5 bases). The V gene's germline CDR1 is MNHEY and CDR2 SVGAGI. CDR3 length: 14 amino acids. Trimming shortened V by 2 bases and J by 3 bases, and 10 bases separated the two germline ends. As DNA, the CDR3 is TGTGCCAGCAGTTACGACGGGACTTACTATGGCTACACCTTC. Translated, it gives CASSYDGTYYGYTF.

This sequence joins TRBV12-3 or TRBV12-4 and TRBJ1-1; 9 bases match TRBD1. This CDR3 comprises 13 residues. With 3 bases clipped from V and 10 bases from J, the junction kept 6 bases outside the gene matches. CDR3 bases: TGTGCCAGCAGTTTGGGACAGGGTTCGGGAGCTTTCTTT. Encoded protein: CASSLGQGSGAFF.

This sequence joins TRBV5-5 and TRBJ1-4; tentatively, D is TRBD1 (5 bases). CDR3 length: 12 amino acids. The germline V gene encodes CDR1 SGHKS and CDR2 YYEKEE (reference sequence). Trimming shortened V by 6 bases and J by 4 bases, and 7 bases separated the two germline ends. The CDR3 nucleotides read TGTGCCAGCATGGGGGATAATGAAAAACTGTTTTTT. Protein: CASMGDNEKLFF.